A selection of T cell receptor beta chains follows, all from one sample in a study of cytomegalovirus exposure and HLA in healthy donors. Sequencing was performed with immunoSEQ multiplex PCR; in TCRdb, only in-frame clones are kept and a portion is missing. The table has around 99,000 clones, around 73% seen once. The sequenced material came from PBMCs. The receptors stem from a young man in good health and CMV-seronegative. The CDR3 runs from the conserved cysteine through the conserved F or W. The D gene is left open where the match is weak. Expanded clones get a size class; other rows say once, few or many, or leave the size out.

TRBV7-6	TRBD1	NA	TRBJ2-5	TGTGCCAGCAGTTTAAACAGGGGAAGGCAAGAGACCCAGTACTTC	CASSLNRGRQETQYF
TRBV6-4	NA	NA	TRBJ2-2	TGTGCCAGCAGTGAAGCCGGGACAGGGGAGCTGTTTTTT	CASSEAGTGELFF
TRBV12-5	NA	few	TRBJ1-1	TGTGCTAGTGGTTTGGTAACGGGAGAAGCTTTCTTT	CASGLVTGEAFF
TRBV19	TRBD1	NA	TRBJ1-2	TGTGCCAGTAGCGGCCGACAGGGCCTGGATGGCTACACCTTC	CASSGRQGLDGYTF
TRBV5-4	TRBD1	few	TRBJ2-7	TGTGCCAGCAGCCGCGTCGTGACAGGGGGCTACGAGCAGTACTTC	CASSRVVTGGYEQYF
TRBV2	TRBD2	NA	TRBJ2-7	TGTGCCGGAACGGGGGGATCCTCCTACGAGCAGTACTTC	CAGTGGSSYEQYF
TRBV28	NA	NA	TRBJ1-2	TGTGCCAGCAACACCCGACAGGTCTATGGCTACACCTTC	CASNTRQVYGYTF
TRBV7-3	NA	NA	TRBJ2-3	TGTGCCAGCAGCTTAATAGCGGCATCTAGCACAGATACGCAGTATTTT	CASSLIAASSTDTQYF
TRBV10-1	NA	NA	TRBJ1-4	TGCGCCAGCAGCGGATTACAGGGTCTTGCAACTAATGAAAAACTGTTTTTT	CASSGLQGLATNEKLFF
TRBV28	TRBD1	NA	TRBJ1-6	TGTGCCAGCAGTCCCGGGACAGTAAGCTCACCCCTCCACTTT	CASSPGTVSSPLHF
TRBV5-1	TRBD2	NA	TRBJ2-2	TGCGCCAGCAGCTTGGAAGCATCGGGGACTAGAAACACCGGGGAGCTGTTTTTT	CASSLEASGTRNTGELFF
TRBV9	NA	few	TRBJ1-1	TGTGCCAGCAGCGTAGCGGCGACAATCGGCACTGAAGCTTTCTTT	CASSVAATIGTEAFF
TRBV27	NA	few	TRBJ1-5	TGTGCCAGCAGTTTATCCGGCAATCAGCCCCAGCATTTT	CASSLSGNQPQHF
TRBV5-1	TRBD1	NA	TRBJ1-2	TGCGCCAGCAGCCCGGACAGGGTTGGCGGCTACACCTTC	CASSPDRVGGYTF
TRBV6-5	NA	NA	TRBJ1-2	TGTGCCAGCAGTTACCGGACCCTAGGGGACTATGGCTACACCTTC	CASSYRTLGDYGYTF
TRBV19	NA	NA	TRBJ2-7	TGTGCCAGTAGTAGTAGGGGTTACGAGCAGTACTTC	CASSSRGYEQYF
TRBV7-9	NA	NA	TRBJ2-2	TGTGCCAGCAGCCCGACATCGGGACATCTCACCGGGGAGCTGTTTTTT	CASSPTSGHLTGELFF
TRBV6-1	TRBD1	NA	TRBJ1-1	TGTGCCAGCAGACCTTGGACAGGGGAGACTGAAGCTTTCTTT	CASRPWTGETEAFF
TRBV7-9	NA	NA	TRBJ2-3	TGTGCCAGCAGCTTAGGACACCTTAACGGTGATACGCAGTATTTT	CASSLGHLNGDTQYF
TRBV5-1	TRBD2	NA	TRBJ2-2	TGCGCCAGCAGCTTGCAGGGGCCGGGACTAGCGGGAGTGGGCACCGGGGAGCTGTTTTTT	CASSLQGPGLAGVGTGELFF
TRBV5-1	TRBD2	NA	TRBJ2-5	TGCGCCAGCAGCCCGAAGACTAGCGGGAGCGGAGAGACCCAGTACTTC	CASSPKTSGSGETQYF
TRBV5-1	NA	NA	TRBJ2-7	TGCGCCAGCAGCTTGGGAGGGCAGAACTACGAGCAGTACTTC	CASSLGGQNYEQYF
TRBV5-4	TRBD1	NA	TRBJ1-3	TGTGCCAGCAGCTTGGTCGGGACAGGGGGCCCATCTGGAAACACCATATATTTT	CASSLVGTGGPSGNTIYF
TRBV10-3	NA	once	TRBJ2-7	TGTGCCATCAGAACAGGGTCCTACGAGCAGTACTTC	CAIRTGSYEQYF